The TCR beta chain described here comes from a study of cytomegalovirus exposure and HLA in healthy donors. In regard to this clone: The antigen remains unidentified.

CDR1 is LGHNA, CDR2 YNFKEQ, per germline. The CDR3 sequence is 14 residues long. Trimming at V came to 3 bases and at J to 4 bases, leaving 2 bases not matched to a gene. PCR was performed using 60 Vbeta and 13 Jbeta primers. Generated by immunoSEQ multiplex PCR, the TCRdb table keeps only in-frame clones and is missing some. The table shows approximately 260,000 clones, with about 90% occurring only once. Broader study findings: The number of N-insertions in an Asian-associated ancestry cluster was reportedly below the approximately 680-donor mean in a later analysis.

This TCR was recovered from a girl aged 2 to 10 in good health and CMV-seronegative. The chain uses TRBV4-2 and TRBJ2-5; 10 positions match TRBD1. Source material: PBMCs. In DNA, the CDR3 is TGTGCCAGCAGCCAGGGGGACAGGGGAGAGACCCAGTACTTC. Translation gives CASSQGDRGETQYF.